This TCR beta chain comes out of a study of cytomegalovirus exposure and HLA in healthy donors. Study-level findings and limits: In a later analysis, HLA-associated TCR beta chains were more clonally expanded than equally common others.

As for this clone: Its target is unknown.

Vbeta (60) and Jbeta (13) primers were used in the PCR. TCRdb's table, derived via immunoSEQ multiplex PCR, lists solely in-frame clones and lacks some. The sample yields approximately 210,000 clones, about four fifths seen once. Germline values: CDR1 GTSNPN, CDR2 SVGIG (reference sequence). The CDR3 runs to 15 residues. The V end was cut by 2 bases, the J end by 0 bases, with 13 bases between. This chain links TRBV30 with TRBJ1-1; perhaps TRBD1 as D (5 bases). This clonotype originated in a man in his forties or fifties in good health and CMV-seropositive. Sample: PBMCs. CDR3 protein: CAWSPRGGLNTEAFF. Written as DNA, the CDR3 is TGTGCCTGGAGTCCCCGGGGGGGGTTGAACACTGAAGCTTTCTTT.